Listed below are T cell receptor beta chains from one sample, sequenced in a study of blood T cell repertoires in COVID-19. Data came from immunoSEQ multiplex PCR; TCRdb stores just in-frame clones and leaves some out. This repertoire shows 300,000 to 350,000 clones, around nine tenths found once; its top ten account for under 7%. The source material was peripheral blood. The receptors originated from a woman in her thirties with COVID-19, enrolled during active disease. The CDR3 runs from the conserved cysteine through the conserved F or W. Fields, in order: V gene, J gene, clone size, D gene, CDR3 protein, CDR3 DNA. A D gene is named only where the DNA matches it firmly. Expanded clones are given a class, and other clones once, few, many or no size at all.

V gene: TRBV10-3
J gene: TRBJ2-1
clone size: -
D gene: TRBD1
CDR3 protein: CAIRGTGQKQFF
CDR3 DNA: TGTGCCATCAGAGGCACGGGACAGAAGCAGTTCTTC

V gene: TRBV5-5
J gene: TRBJ1-5
clone size: -
D gene: -
CDR3 protein: CASSWGGGRNQPQHF
CDR3 DNA: TGTGCCAGCAGCTGGGGAGGAGGAAGGAATCAGCCCCAGCATTTT

V gene: TRBV7-9
J gene: TRBJ2-7
clone size: -
D gene: -
CDR3 protein: CASSPVRANYEQYF
CDR3 DNA: TGTGCCAGCAGTCCGGTGCGGGCCAACTACGAGCAGTACTTC

V gene: TRBV7-8
J gene: TRBJ1-1
clone size: -
D gene: -
CDR3 protein: CASSLRFGSTEAFF
CDR3 DNA: TGTGCCAGCAGCTTACGATTTGGGAGTACTGAAGCTTTCTTT

V gene: TRBV10-1
J gene: TRBJ1-6
clone size: once
D gene: -
CDR3 protein: CASSRLNNSPLHF
CDR3 DNA: TGCGCCAGCAGTCGACTAAACAATTCACCCCTCCACTTT

V gene: TRBV30
J gene: TRBJ2-1
clone size: -
D gene: -
CDR3 protein: CAWNGQTYNEQFF
CDR3 DNA: TGTGCCTGGAATGGACAGACATACAATGAGCAGTTCTTC

V gene: TRBV6-5
J gene: TRBJ2-5
clone size: -
D gene: -
CDR3 protein: CASSRRWGHETQYF
CDR3 DNA: TGTGCCAGCAGTCGCCGTTGGGGGCACGAGACCCAGTACTTC

V gene: TRBV3-1/TRBV3-2
J gene: TRBJ2-1
clone size: -
D gene: -
CDR3 protein: CASSPFDWSSYNEQFF
CDR3 DNA: TGTGCCAGCAGCCCCTTCGACTGGAGCTCCTACAATGAGCAGTTCTTC

V gene: TRBV18
J gene: TRBJ2-7
clone size: once
D gene: -
CDR3 protein: CASSPDPGEQYF
CDR3 DNA: TGTGCCAGCTCACCGGATCCGGGCGAGCAGTACTTC

V gene: TRBV6-4
J gene: TRBJ2-1
clone size: -
D gene: -
CDR3 protein: CASSDPYNPHEQFF
CDR3 DNA: TGTGCCAGCAGTGACCCCTATAACCCCCATGAGCAGTTCTTC

V gene: TRBV28
J gene: TRBJ1-5
clone size: -
D gene: TRBD1
CDR3 protein: CASSFGQGIGQPQHF
CDR3 DNA: TGTGCCAGCAGTTTCGGACAGGGCATAGGTCAGCCCCAGCATTTT

V gene: TRBV18
J gene: TRBJ1-5
clone size: once
D gene: TRBD1
CDR3 protein: CASSLGTGLSPQHF
CDR3 DNA: TGTGCCAGCTCACTCGGGACAGGGCTGTCGCCCCAGCATTTT

V gene: TRBV2
J gene: TRBJ2-2
clone size: -
D gene: TRBD2
CDR3 protein: CASSEKSGANTGELFF
CDR3 DNA: TGTGCCAGCAGTGAAAAGAGCGGGGCGAACACCGGGGAGCTGTTTTTT

V gene: TRBV27
J gene: TRBJ1-5
clone size: -
D gene: TRBD1
CDR3 protein: CASSPGQGNSNQPQHF
CDR3 DNA: TGTGCCAGCAGTCCAGGACAGGGCAATAGCAATCAGCCCCAGCATTTT

V gene: TRBV10-3
J gene: TRBJ2-3
clone size: few
D gene: -
CDR3 protein: CAMKGGMGDTQYF
CDR3 DNA: TGTGCCATGAAAGGGGGTATGGGAGATACGCAGTATTTT

V gene: TRBV11-2
J gene: TRBJ2-5
clone size: -
D gene: TRBD1
CDR3 protein: CASSSQGVGETQYF
CDR3 DNA: TGTGCCAGCAGCTCACAGGGGGTAGGGGAGACCCAGTACTTC

V gene: TRBV3-1/TRBV3-2
J gene: TRBJ1-5
clone size: once
D gene: -
CDR3 protein: CASSPGILLSNQPQHF
CDR3 DNA: TGTGCCAGCAGCCCCGGGATCTTGCTGAGCAATCAGCCCCAGCATTTT

V gene: TRBV28
J gene: TRBJ2-1
clone size: -
D gene: TRBD2
CDR3 protein: CASSFTAGGPRLEQFF
CDR3 DNA: TGTGCCAGCAGTTTCACGGCGGGAGGGCCGCGGCTTGAGCAGTTCTTC

V gene: TRBV2
J gene: TRBJ2-1
clone size: -
D gene: -
CDR3 protein: CASSAKLGGYNEQFF
CDR3 DNA: TGTGCCAGCAGTGCCAAACTAGGAGGGTACAATGAGCAGTTCTTC

V gene: TRBV15
J gene: TRBJ2-7
clone size: -
D gene: TRBD1
CDR3 protein: CATSLYRGFEQYF
CDR3 DNA: TGTGCCACCAGTCTGTACAGGGGGTTTGAGCAGTACTTC

V gene: TRBV15
J gene: TRBJ1-3
clone size: -
D gene: TRBD1
CDR3 protein: CATSRERGLRSGNTIYF
CDR3 DNA: TGTGCCACCAGCAGAGAGAGGGGGCTTCGCTCTGGAAACACCATATATTTT

V gene: TRBV6-6
J gene: TRBJ1-5
clone size: once
D gene: TRBD1
CDR3 protein: CASSYTGTGHQPQHF
CDR3 DNA: TGTGCCAGCAGTTACACCGGGACAGGGCATCAGCCCCAGCATTTT

V gene: TRBV4-1
J gene: TRBJ2-2
clone size: -
D gene: -
CDR3 protein: CASSPQSGTGELFF
CDR3 DNA: TGCGCCAGCAGCCCCCAAAGCGGCACCGGGGAGCTGTTTTTT

V gene: TRBV7-3
J gene: TRBJ1-2
clone size: -
D gene: -
CDR3 protein: CASSLSVRSSNYGYTF
CDR3 DNA: TGTGCCAGCAGCTTAAGCGTGAGGAGCTCTAACTATGGCTACACCTTC

V gene: TRBV19
J gene: TRBJ2-1
clone size: -
D gene: TRBD2
CDR3 protein: CASNTRPGLKQFF
CDR3 DNA: TGTGCCAGTAATACGAGACCGGGACTAAAGCAGTTCTTC

V gene: TRBV6-5
J gene: TRBJ1-5
clone size: -
D gene: TRBD1
CDR3 protein: CASSRTGINQPQHF
CDR3 DNA: TGTGCCAGCAGCCGGACAGGGATCAATCAGCCCCAGCATTTT

V gene: TRBV4-3
J gene: TRBJ1-5
clone size: -
D gene: -
CDR3 protein: CASSQGGRNQPQHF
CDR3 DNA: TGCGCCAGCAGCCAAGGGGGGCGCAATCAGCCCCAGCATTTT

V gene: TRBV3-1/TRBV3-2
J gene: TRBJ2-7
clone size: once
D gene: TRBD2
CDR3 protein: CASSLQAGATYEQYF
CDR3 DNA: TGTGCCAGCAGCCTGCAAGCGGGAGCAACCTACGAGCAGTACTTC

V gene: TRBV21-1
J gene: TRBJ2-5
clone size: -
D gene: -
CDR3 protein: CASSKYWFDRVQETQYF
CDR3 DNA: TGTGCCAGCAGCAAATATTGGTTCGACAGGGTACAAGAGACCCAGTACTTC

V gene: TRBV6-6
J gene: TRBJ2-7
clone size: -
D gene: -
CDR3 protein: CASSRRRGTGENEQYF
CDR3 DNA: TGTGCCAGCAGTCGACGCCGCGGGACGGGAGAAAACGAGCAGTACTTC

V gene: TRBV18
J gene: TRBJ1-2
clone size: -
D gene: -
CDR3 protein: CASSPREGYYGYTF
CDR3 DNA: TGTGCCAGCTCACCCCGGGAAGGGTACTATGGCTACACCTTC

V gene: TRBV2
J gene: TRBJ1-2
clone size: -
D gene: TRBD1
CDR3 protein: CASSVRQGDSGYTF
CDR3 DNA: TGTGCCAGCAGTGTTCGGCAGGGGGATAGTGGCTACACCTTC

V gene: TRBV12-3/TRBV12-4
J gene: TRBJ1-2
clone size: -
D gene: TRBD1
CDR3 protein: CASRPPGQGQETF
CDR3 DNA: TGTGCCAGCAGGCCTCCGGGACAGGGGCAGGAAACCTTC

V gene: TRBV7-3
J gene: TRBJ2-2
clone size: -
D gene: -
CDR3 protein: CASSPRDSQARAGELFF
CDR3 DNA: TGTGCCAGCAGCCCCCGGGACTCCCAAGCTCGGGCCGGGGAGCTGTTTTTT

V gene: TRBV4-1
J gene: TRBJ2-7
clone size: -
D gene: TRBD1
CDR3 protein: CASSPDGLDRANEQYF
CDR3 DNA: TGCGCCAGCAGCCCAGATGGACTTGACAGGGCGAACGAGCAGTACTTC

V gene: TRBV19
J gene: TRBJ2-2
clone size: -
D gene: TRBD1
CDR3 protein: CASSKGQGAGYGELFF
CDR3 DNA: TGTGCCAGTAGTAAAGGACAGGGGGCAGGTTACGGGGAGCTGTTTTTT

V gene: TRBV3-1/TRBV3-2
J gene: TRBJ1-4
clone size: -
D gene: -
CDR3 protein: CASSPFETSAEKLFF
CDR3 DNA: TGTGCCAGCAGCCCTTTTGAGACTTCAGCCGAAAAACTGTTTTTT

V gene: TRBV3-1/TRBV3-2
J gene: TRBJ1-2
clone size: -
D gene: -
CDR3 protein: CASSHGSTGYGYTF
CDR3 DNA: TGTGCCAGCAGCCATGGGTCGACGGGGTATGGCTACACCTTC

V gene: TRBV10-1
J gene: TRBJ2-1
clone size: -
D gene: TRBD2
CDR3 protein: CASSPLGAGGSYNEQFF
CDR3 DNA: TGCGCCAGCAGTCCACTAGGGGCGGGAGGCTCCTACAATGAGCAGTTCTTC

V gene: TRBV11-3
J gene: TRBJ2-2
clone size: -
D gene: -
CDR3 protein: CASSLYSTGELFF
CDR3 DNA: TGTGCCAGCAGCTTATACTCCACCGGGGAGCTGTTTTTT

V gene: TRBV9
J gene: TRBJ2-2
clone size: -
D gene: TRBD1
CDR3 protein: CASSPRDRENTGELFF
CDR3 DNA: TGTGCCAGCAGCCCACGGGACAGAGAGAACACCGGGGAGCTGTTTTTT

V gene: TRBV3-1/TRBV3-2
J gene: TRBJ1-4
clone size: -
D gene: -
CDR3 protein: CASSQESGNPKLFF
CDR3 DNA: TGTGCCAGCAGCCAAGAGAGCGGGAATCCAAAACTGTTTTTT